The rows below give T cell receptor beta chains drawn from one sample of a study of blood T cells in healthy people across ages. One entry per CDR3 protein results from TCRdb running MiXCR on the 5' RACE reads. The repertoire holds some 670,000 distinct CDR3 sequences, with over 40% as singletons. The sequenced sample consisted of blood. The origin of the receptors is a woman over 75 in good health. The CDR3 runs from the conserved cysteine through the conserved F or W. The D gene is left open where the match is weak. Expanded clones get a size class; other rows say once, few or many, or leave the size out.

j_gene,d_gene,v_gene,abundance,CDR3nt,CDR3aa
TRBJ2-5,-,TRBV6-6,-,TGTGCCAGCACCAGAAGTGGGGATCAACAGCAGTACTTC,CASTRSGDQQQYF
TRBJ2-7,TRBD2,TRBV12-3/TRBV12-4,-,TGTGCCAGCAGTTTTGCGGGAGAGGCCTACAATGAGCAGTACTTC,CASSFAGEAYNEQYF
TRBJ2-5,-,TRBV5-1,many,TGCGCCAGCAGCTTGGCCTCAGGGAAAGAGACCCAGTACTTC,CASSLASGKETQYF
TRBJ2-3,TRBD2,TRBV11-2,-,TGTGCCAGCAGCGCCTTCGTTAGCGGGGGGTACACAGATACGCAGTATTTT,CASSAFVSGGYTDTQYF
TRBJ2-7,TRBD2,TRBV7-4,-,TGTGCCAGCAACTCGGACTTGAGCGGGAGCGACCATACCTACGAGCAGTACTTC,CASNSDLSGSDHTYEQYF
TRBJ2-7,-,TRBV6-6,many,TGTGCCAGCAGTTCATCGACGGGGGACGAGCAGTACTTC,CASSSSTGDEQYF
TRBJ1-2,-,TRBV5-5,-,TGTGCCAGCTCCTTGGGGGACGGTCTACGTCGCTACACCTTC,CASSLGDGLRRYTF
TRBJ1-1,TRBD1,TRBV7-9,many,TGTGCCAGCAGCTTAGTAGGGACAGCGAACACTGAAGCTTTCTTT,CASSLVGTANTEAFF
TRBJ2-2,-,TRBV12-3/TRBV12-4,many,TGTGCCAGCAGTTTACTAGGTGGGACCGGGGAGCTGTTTTTT,CASSLLGGTGELFF
TRBJ2-1,-,TRBV6-2/TRBV6-3,-,TGTGCCAGCAGTACGGGACGCGGGAATGAGCAGTTCTTC,CASSTGRGNEQFF
TRBJ1-2,-,TRBV29-1,-,TGCAGCGTTTTTACAGCTGCTAACTATGGCTACACCTTC,CSVFTAANYGYTF
TRBJ2-2,-,TRBV29-1,many,TGCAGCGCGGGACACCTGAACACCGGGGAGCTGTTTTTT,CSAGHLNTGELFF
TRBJ1-6,-,TRBV6-6,many,TGTGCCAGCAGTTACTGGGGTTCACCCCTCCACTTT,CASSYWGSPLHF
TRBJ2-1,-,TRBV20-1,-,TGCAGTGCCAGCCAGGGCCTCCAAGAGACCCAGTTCTTC,CSASQGLQETQFF
TRBJ2-1,-,TRBV24-1,many,TGTGCCACCAGAGGCACAACAGGGACTGAGCAGTTCTTC,CATRGTTGTEQFF
TRBJ2-6,TRBD1,TRBV27,-,TGTGCCAGCAGCCTCCGGGACAGAAAAATTCACTCTGGGGCCAACGTCCTGACTTTC,CASSLRDRKIHSGANVLTF
TRBJ2-7,-,TRBV7-2,-,TGTGCCAGCAGCTCAGCGGTTCCCTACGAGCAGTACTTC,CASSSAVPYEQYF